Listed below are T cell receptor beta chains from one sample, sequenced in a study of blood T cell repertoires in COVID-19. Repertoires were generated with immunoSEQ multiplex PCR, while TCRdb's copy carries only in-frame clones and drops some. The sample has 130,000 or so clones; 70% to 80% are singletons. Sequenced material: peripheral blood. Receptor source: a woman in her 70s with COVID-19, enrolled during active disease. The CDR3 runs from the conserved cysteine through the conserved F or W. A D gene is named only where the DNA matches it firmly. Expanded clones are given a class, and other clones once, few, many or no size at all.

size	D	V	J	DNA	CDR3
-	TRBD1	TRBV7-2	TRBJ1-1	TGTGCCAGCGGGGACAGGGTTGAAGCTTTCTTT	CASGDRVEAFF
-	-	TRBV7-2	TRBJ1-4	TGTGCCAGCAGCTTAGTGACAGGTGAAAAACTGTTTTTT	CASSLVTGEKLFF
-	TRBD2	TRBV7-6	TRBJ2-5	TGTGCCAGCAGCTTAGGTGCTTCTAGCGGGCTGGGAGAGACCCAGTACTTC	CASSLGASSGLGETQYF
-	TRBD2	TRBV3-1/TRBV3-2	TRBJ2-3	TGTGCCAGCAGCCAGGGTAGCGGGGGGTCGGATACGCAGTATTTT	CASSQGSGGSDTQYF
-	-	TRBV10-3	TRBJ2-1	TGTGCCATCAGTGTAGGGGGTGAGGCGACTGAGCAGTTCTTC	CAISVGGEATEQFF
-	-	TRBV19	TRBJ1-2	TGTGCCAGTACCAAACGGCGGGGCGAGGTTAACTATGGCTACACCTTC	CASTKRRGEVNYGYTF
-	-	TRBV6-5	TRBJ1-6	TGTGCCAGCAGTTTCTCTAGGGGGAATTCACCCCTCCACTTT	CASSFSRGNSPLHF
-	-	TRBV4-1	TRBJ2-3	TGCGCCAGCAGCCAAGATACCGACTGGATGGGTACAGATACGCAGTATTTT	CASSQDTDWMGTDTQYF
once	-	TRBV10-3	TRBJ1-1	TGTGCCATCAAGGGGAACAACTGGGTTACTGAAGCTTTCTTT	CAIKGNNWVTEAFF
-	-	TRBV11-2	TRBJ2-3	TGTGCCAGCAGCTTGGAGGGCTCCACAGATACGCAGTATTTT	CASSLEGSTDTQYF
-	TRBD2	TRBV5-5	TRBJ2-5	TGTGCCAGCAGCTTGAGTCTAGCGGGGGGGCAAGAGACCCAGTACTTC	CASSLSLAGGQETQYF
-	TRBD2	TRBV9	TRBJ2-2	TGTGCCAGCGGGACTAGCGGGGGGTCGAACGGGGAGCTGTTTTTT	CASGTSGGSNGELFF
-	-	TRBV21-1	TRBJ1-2	TGTGCCAGCAGCAAAGGCCAGGGGGTTTATGGCTACACCTTC	CASSKGQGVYGYTF
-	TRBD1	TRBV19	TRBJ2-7	TGTGCCAGTAGCAGGGACAGTAGCTCCTACGAGCAGTACTTC	CASSRDSSSYEQYF